The entry that follows covers one T cell receptor (beta chain) sequence. This specimen belongs to a study of blood T cell repertoires in COVID-19. Study-wide background: Both acute and convalescent COVID-19 samples were obtained from the United States, Italy and Spain. The analysed material was cDNA or gDNA that came from T cells, B-cell-depleted T cells, or PBMCs.

As handled by the study authors: Researchers report that nucleated cell counts were estimated from reference gene primer amplification. Measured with immunoSEQ multiplex PCR; TCRdb has only the in-frame clones, and not every one. That table furnishes V, J and clone size, whereas the DNA furnished D and trimming. The table lists about 67,000 clones, around 89% of them singletons, with 1.2% in the top ten. The clonotype comes from a woman in her fifties or sixties with acute or convalescent COVID-19. Sequenced: peripheral blood.

Here the CDR3 reads CATPGGRFLLPEAFF. DNA of the CDR3: TGTGCCACCCCCGGGGGGCGCTTCTTATTACCTGAAGCTTTCTTT. The chain has TRBV19 and TRBJ1-1; TRBD1 is a possible D gene (6 bases). Between the trimmed V and J ends, which lost 10 bases and 6 bases, there was a span of 24 bases. Germline lookup yields CDR1 LNHDA and CDR2 SQIVND (reference sequence). This CDR3 is 15 amino acids long. The whole variable domain, remainder taken from reference TRBV19 and TRBJ1-1, is DGGITQSPKYLFRKEGQNVTLSCEQNLNHDAMYWYRQDPGQGLRLIYYSQIVNDFQKGDIAEGYSVSREKKESFPLTVTSAQKNPTAFYLCATPGGRFLLPEAFFGQGTRLTVV.